The rows below give T cell receptor beta chains drawn from one sample of a study of blood T cells in healthy people across ages. Each CDR3 protein is one row after TCRdb ran MiXCR on the 5' RACE reads. The data hold 550,000 to 750,000 distinct CDR3 sequences, with under 25% observed a single time. Sequences were obtained from blood. The receptors derive from a man between 70 and 80 years old in good health. Both conserved end residues are part of each CDR3.

v_gene: TRBV6-1
j_gene: TRBJ1-5
CDR3aa: CASRDSGVFYSNQPQHF

v_gene: TRBV3-1
j_gene: TRBJ2-1
CDR3aa: CASSRAEIYYNEQFF

v_gene: TRBV7-9
j_gene: TRBJ2-3
CDR3aa: CASSAGTSGARLYTDTQYF

v_gene: TRBV9
j_gene: TRBJ2-5
CDR3aa: CASNSGRETQYF

v_gene: TRBV20-1
j_gene: TRBJ2-3
CDR3aa: CSAVSRVSSSDTQYF

v_gene: TRBV12-3/TRBV12-4
j_gene: TRBJ1-3
CDR3aa: CASSSPDSSGNTIYF

v_gene: TRBV6-1
j_gene: TRBJ1-3
CDR3aa: CASSTRLYSPHSGNTIYF

v_gene: TRBV19
j_gene: TRBJ2-1
CDR3aa: CASSIQAGGGPHNEQFF

v_gene: TRBV7-2
j_gene: TRBJ2-2
CDR3aa: CASSAGTYTGELFF

v_gene: TRBV6-2/TRBV6-3
j_gene: -
CDR3aa: CASSYLIDSPQYF

v_gene: TRBV20-1
j_gene: TRBJ2-5
CDR3aa: CSARIGYQETQYF

v_gene: TRBV7-2
j_gene: TRBJ2-1
CDR3aa: CASSLIAGQGDEQFF

v_gene: TRBV20-1
j_gene: TRBJ1-4
CDR3aa: CSAQQGGDEKLFF

v_gene: TRBV20-1
j_gene: TRBJ2-1
CDR3aa: CSARDSSGIPEQFF

v_gene: TRBV7-8
j_gene: TRBJ2-1
CDR3aa: CASSREVKSYNEQFF

v_gene: TRBV20-1
j_gene: TRBJ2-4
CDR3aa: CSAGGTGGFKNIQYF

v_gene: TRBV11-2
j_gene: TRBJ2-7
CDR3aa: CASSLVERSSYNEQYF

v_gene: TRBV7-2
j_gene: TRBJ2-5
CDR3aa: CASSLDFGRETQYF

v_gene: TRBV20-1
j_gene: TRBJ2-1
CDR3aa: CSARGQTSMVF

v_gene: TRBV25-1
j_gene: TRBJ2-5
CDR3aa: CASGRTSGSGETQYF

v_gene: TRBV4-1
j_gene: TRBJ2-7
CDR3aa: CASSDPMGRDEQYF

v_gene: TRBV20-1
j_gene: TRBJ1-5
CDR3aa: CSAWPPGTGDYQPQHF

v_gene: TRBV20-1
j_gene: TRBJ2-3
CDR3aa: CSASSSGYTDTQYF

v_gene: TRBV11-3
j_gene: TRBJ2-2
CDR3aa: CASSLRGGTGELFF

v_gene: TRBV18
j_gene: TRBJ1-5
CDR3aa: CASSPTGFGGNQPQHF

v_gene: TRBV15
j_gene: TRBJ2-1
CDR3aa: CATSRDLPRSQGAYNEQFF

v_gene: TRBV12-3/TRBV12-4
j_gene: TRBJ1-1
CDR3aa: CASSLQGAGTEAFF

v_gene: TRBV20-1
j_gene: TRBJ2-1
CDR3aa: CSARPLPGQGIYNEQFF

v_gene: TRBV29-1
j_gene: TRBJ2-1
CDR3aa: CSVHGGQGTYNEQFF

v_gene: TRBV28
j_gene: TRBJ1-5
CDR3aa: CASSLIGQGDQPQHF

v_gene: TRBV20-1
j_gene: TRBJ2-1
CDR3aa: CSAIAGGRHNEQFF

v_gene: TRBV4-1
j_gene: TRBJ2-3
CDR3aa: CASSQEWGTGTSGRADTQYF

v_gene: TRBV5-1
j_gene: TRBJ2-5
CDR3aa: CASSLSGVSWETQYF

v_gene: TRBV11-2
j_gene: TRBJ2-5
CDR3aa: CASSLMVETQYF

v_gene: TRBV25-1
j_gene: TRBJ1-1
CDR3aa: CASSESYRAQGTEAFF

v_gene: TRBV27
j_gene: TRBJ1-5
CDR3aa: CASSPQSGRNQPQHF

v_gene: TRBV5-1
j_gene: TRBJ2-3
CDR3aa: CASSYSGSWDTQYF

v_gene: TRBV10-3
j_gene: TRBJ1-4
CDR3aa: CATTGAGNEKLFF

v_gene: TRBV12-3/TRBV12-4
j_gene: TRBJ2-1
CDR3aa: CASSPGGSSSYNEQFF

v_gene: TRBV9
j_gene: TRBJ2-7
CDR3aa: CASSVEGVNEQYF

v_gene: TRBV2
j_gene: TRBJ2-6
CDR3aa: CASSETLGSSGANVLTF

v_gene: TRBV20-1
j_gene: TRBJ1-1
CDR3aa: CSAYDRTTEAFF

v_gene: TRBV20-1
j_gene: TRBJ2-5
CDR3aa: CSAAQGGQETQYF